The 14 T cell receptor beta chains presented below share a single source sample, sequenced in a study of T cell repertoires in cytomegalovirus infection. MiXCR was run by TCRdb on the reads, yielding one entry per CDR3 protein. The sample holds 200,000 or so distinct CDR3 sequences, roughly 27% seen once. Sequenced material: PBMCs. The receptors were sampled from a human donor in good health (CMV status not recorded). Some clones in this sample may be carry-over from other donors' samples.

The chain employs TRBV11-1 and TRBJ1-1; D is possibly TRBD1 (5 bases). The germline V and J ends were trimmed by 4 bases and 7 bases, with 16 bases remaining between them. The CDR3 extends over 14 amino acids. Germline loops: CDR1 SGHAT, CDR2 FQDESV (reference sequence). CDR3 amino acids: CASSWGSRTNEAFF. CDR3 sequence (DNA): TGTGCCAGCAGCTGGGGGAGCCGAACAAATGAAGCTTTCTTT.

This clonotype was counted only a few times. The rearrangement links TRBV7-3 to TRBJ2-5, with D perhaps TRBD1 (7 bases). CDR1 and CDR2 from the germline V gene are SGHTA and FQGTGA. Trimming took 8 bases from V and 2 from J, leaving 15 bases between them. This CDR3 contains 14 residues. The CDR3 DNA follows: TGTGCCAGCTCCAGGGGGGAGCCGCAAGAGACCCAGTACTTC. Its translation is CASSRGEPQETQYF.

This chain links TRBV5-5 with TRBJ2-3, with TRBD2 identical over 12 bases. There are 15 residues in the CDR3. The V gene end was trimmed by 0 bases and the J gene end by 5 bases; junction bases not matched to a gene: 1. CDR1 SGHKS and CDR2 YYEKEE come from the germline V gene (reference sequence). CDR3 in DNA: TGTGCCAGCAGCTTGGCTAGCGGGGGGGGAGATACGCAGTATTTT. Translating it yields CASSLASGGGDTQYF.

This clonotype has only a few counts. DNA for the CDR3: TGTGCCAGCAGTTTCATTACAGGGCAGAACACTGAAGCTTTCTTT. This sequence encodes CASSFITGQNTEAFF. V and J are TRBV28 and TRBJ1-1; TRBD1 is a possible D gene (6 bases). This CDR3 region has 15 residues. V shed 3 bases and J shed 1 base, with 12 bases lying between them. Germline assignment: CDR1 MDHEN and CDR2 SYDVKM.

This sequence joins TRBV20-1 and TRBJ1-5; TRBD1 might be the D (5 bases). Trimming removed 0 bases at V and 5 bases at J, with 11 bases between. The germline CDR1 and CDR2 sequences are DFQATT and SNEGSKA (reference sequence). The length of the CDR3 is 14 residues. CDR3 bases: TGCAGTGCTAGAGATGGGGGAGGGGATCAGCCCCAGCATTTT. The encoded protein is CSARDGGGDQPQHF.

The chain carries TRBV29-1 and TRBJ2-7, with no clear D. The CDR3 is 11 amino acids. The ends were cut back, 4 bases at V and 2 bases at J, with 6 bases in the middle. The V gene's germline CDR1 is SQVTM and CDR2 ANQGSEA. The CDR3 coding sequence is TGCAGCGTTGGGCCCGCCTACGAGCAGTACTTC. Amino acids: CSVGPAYEQYF.

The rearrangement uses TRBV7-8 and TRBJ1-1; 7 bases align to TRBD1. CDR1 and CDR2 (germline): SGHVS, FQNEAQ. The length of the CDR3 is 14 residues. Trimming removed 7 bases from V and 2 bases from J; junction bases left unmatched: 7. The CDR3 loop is CASTNQGENTEAFF. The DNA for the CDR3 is TGTGCCAGCACCAACCAGGGGGAAAACACTGAAGCTTTCTTT.

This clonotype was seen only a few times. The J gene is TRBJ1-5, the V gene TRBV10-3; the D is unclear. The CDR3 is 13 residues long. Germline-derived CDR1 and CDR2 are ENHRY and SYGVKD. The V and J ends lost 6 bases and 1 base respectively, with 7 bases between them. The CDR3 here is CAIRLGSNQPQHF. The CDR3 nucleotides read TGTGCCATCAGGTTGGGGAGCAATCAGCCCCAGCATTTT.

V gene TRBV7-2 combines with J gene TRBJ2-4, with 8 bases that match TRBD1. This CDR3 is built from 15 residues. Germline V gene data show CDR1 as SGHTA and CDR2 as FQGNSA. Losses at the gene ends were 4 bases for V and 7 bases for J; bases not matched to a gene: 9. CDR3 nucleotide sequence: TGTGCCAGCAGCTCCCCCAGGACAGGGAGGAACATTCAGTACTTC. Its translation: CASSSPRTGRNIQYF.

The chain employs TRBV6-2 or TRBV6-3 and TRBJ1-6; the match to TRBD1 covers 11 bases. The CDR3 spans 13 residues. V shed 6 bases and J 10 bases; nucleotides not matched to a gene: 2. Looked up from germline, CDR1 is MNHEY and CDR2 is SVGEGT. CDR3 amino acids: CASRGTGGSPLHF. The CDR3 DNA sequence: TGTGCCAGCAGGGGGACAGGGGGATCACCCCTCCACTTT.

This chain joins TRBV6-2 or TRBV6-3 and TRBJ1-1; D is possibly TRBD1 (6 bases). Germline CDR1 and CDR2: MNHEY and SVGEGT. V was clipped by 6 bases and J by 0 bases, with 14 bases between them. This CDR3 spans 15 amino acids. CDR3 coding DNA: TGTGCCAGCAGCCACCACAGGGTTATGAACACTGAAGCTTTCTTT. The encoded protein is CASSHHRVMNTEAFF.

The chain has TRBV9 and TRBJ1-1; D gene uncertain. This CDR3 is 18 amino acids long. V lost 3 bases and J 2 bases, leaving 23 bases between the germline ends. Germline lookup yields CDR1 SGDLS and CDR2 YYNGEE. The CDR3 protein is CASSAGDTAGGLNTEAFF. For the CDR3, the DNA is TGTGCCAGCAGCGCTGGAGACACAGCCGGAGGTCTAAACACTGAAGCTTTCTTT.

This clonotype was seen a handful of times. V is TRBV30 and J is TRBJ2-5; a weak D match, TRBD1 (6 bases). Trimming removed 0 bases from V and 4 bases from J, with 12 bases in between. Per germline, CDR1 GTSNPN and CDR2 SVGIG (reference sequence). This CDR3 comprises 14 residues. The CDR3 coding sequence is TGTGCCTGGAGTGTACTGGGGGCCCGAGAGACCCAGTACTTC. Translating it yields CAWSVLGARETQYF.

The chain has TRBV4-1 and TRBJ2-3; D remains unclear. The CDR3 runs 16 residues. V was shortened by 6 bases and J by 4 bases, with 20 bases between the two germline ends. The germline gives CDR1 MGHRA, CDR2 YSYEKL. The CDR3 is CASRAGLSSKSDTQYF. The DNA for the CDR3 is TGCGCCAGCAGAGCTGGGCTCTCCTCAAAATCAGATACGCAGTATTTT.